One sample yielded the 28 T cell receptor beta chains listed below, sequenced in a study of control samples from healthy donors and cancer patients. Data came from immunoSEQ multiplex PCR; TCRdb stores just in-frame clones and leaves some out. The sample consists of 160,000 or so clones, about 93% of them appearing once. Specimen: blood. The receptors derive from a man aged 45 to 65 in good health.

This chain joins TRBV5-4 and TRBJ1-4; 11 nucleotides align to TRBD1. Germline loops: CDR1 SGHNT, CDR2 YYREEE (reference sequence). CDR3 length equals 14 residues. V trimming: 0 bases; J trimming: 10 bases; junction bases outside the gene matches: 2. In DNA form, the CDR3 reads TGTGCCAGCAGCTTGGGGACAGGGGGCAGAAAACTGTTTTTT. Residues: CASSLGTGGRKLFF.

The chain recombines TRBV2 with TRBJ2-3; D unclear. In germline, CDR1 is SNHLY, CDR2 FYNNEI. V was clipped by 6 bases and J by 5 bases, with 6 bases between them. CDR3 length: 11 residues. CDR3 protein: CASSRKDTQYF. CDR3 in DNA: TGTGCCAGCAGCCGAAAAGATACGCAGTATTTT.

The rearrangement links TRBV19 to TRBJ2-6; D might be TRBD2 (6 bases). V dropped 7 bases and J dropped 3 bases, with 16 bases sitting between them. The CDR3 extends over 16 amino acids. Germline V CDR1 and CDR2: LNHDA, SQIVND (reference sequence). CDR3 sequence (DNA): TGTGCCAGTACCCAAGCGGGCAGGGTTGGGGCCAACGTCCTGACTTTC. Translated: CASTQAGRVGANVLTF.

The V gene is TRBV24-1, the J gene TRBJ1-4; weak D call: TRBD1 (5 bases). Trimming removed 2 bases from V and 8 bases from J, with 14 bases in between. This CDR3 has 15 residues. CDR1 is KGHDR, CDR2 SFDVKD, per germline. The CDR3 DNA is TGTGCCACCAGTGATTCCGGGACCGCCGACGAAAAACTGTTTTTT. Translation gives CATSDSGTADEKLFF.

The chain employs TRBV5-6 and TRBJ2-3; weak D call: TRBD2 (5 bases). Germline CDR1 SGHDT, CDR2 YYEEEE. This CDR3 is built from 14 residues. V was trimmed by 6 bases and J by 3 bases, leaving 14 bases between them. Here the CDR3 DNA reads TGTGCCAGCAACCACAAGGGAGAAACAGATACGCAGTATTTT. Its protein product is CASNHKGETDTQYF.

The rearrangement joins TRBV19 to TRBJ1-6; a possible D gene is TRBD1 (5 bases). CDR1 LNHDA and CDR2 SQIVND come from the germline V gene (reference sequence). The CDR3 extends over 14 amino acids. The V and J ends lost 7 bases and 8 bases respectively, with 15 bases between them. The DNA of the CDR3 is TGTGCCAGTAATGGGGCGTGGAGGGATTCACCCCTCCACTTT. This codes for CASNGAWRDSPLHF.

The CDR3 DNA reads TGTGCCAGCACCCTAGCGGGACAACAAGAGACCCAGTACTTC. It encodes CASTLAGQQETQYF. V is TRBV7-8 and J is TRBJ2-5; 9 nucleotides match TRBD2. The V gene's germline CDR1 is SGHVS and CDR2 FQNEAQ. Trimming cost V 7 bases and J 2 bases; bases outside gene matches: 5. There are 14 residues in the CDR3.

This chain joins TRBV7-8 and TRBJ2-7; perhaps TRBD1 as D (6 bases). CDR1 and CDR2 from the germline V gene are SGHVS and FQNEAQ. The V end was cut by 3 bases, the J end by 6 bases, with 12 bases between. The CDR3 has 13 residues. Here the CDR3 reads CASSFDQGFEQYF. CDR3 DNA sequence: TGTGCCAGCAGCTTTGACCAGGGGTTCGAGCAGTACTTC.

The chain couples TRBV12-5 to TRBJ2-1; TRBD1 matches at 8 bases. Per the germline V gene, CDR1 is LGHNT and CDR2 is FRNRAP. J gave up 3 bases and V 1 base, and 5 bases lay outside the gene matches. This CDR3 contains 16 residues. The CDR3 DNA sequence: TGTGCTAGTGGTTTGGCATCCGGACAGGGCTACAATGAGCAGTTCTTC. Amino acids: CASGLASGQGYNEQFF.

This clone was recorded once. This chain joins TRBV29-1 and TRBJ1-1, with D perhaps matching TRBD1 (5 bases). Germline values: CDR1 SQVTM, CDR2 ANQGSEA. V was clipped by 6 bases and J by 5 bases, with 13 bases between them. This CDR3 has 12 residues. In nucleotides, the CDR3 is TGCAGCGTAAGACCGGGGGTGACTGAAGCTTTCTTT. The encoded protein is CSVRPGVTEAFF. Full variable domain (rest looked up from reference TRBV29-1 and TRBJ1-1): SAVISQKPSRDICQRGTSLTIQCQVDSQVTMMFWYRQQPGQSLTLIATANQGSEATYESGFVIDKFPISRPNLTFSTLTVSNMSPEDSSIYLCSVRPGVTEAFFGQGTRLTVV.

The chain links TRBV27 to TRBJ2-5; D remains ambiguous. The V and J ends lost 6 bases and 2 bases respectively, with 13 bases between them. CDR3 length equals 14 residues. From germline, CDR1 is MNHEY and CDR2 SMNVEV (reference sequence). The CDR3 sequence is CASSRRTGQETQYF. The CDR3 DNA follows: TGTGCCAGCAGCCGCCGGACCGGGCAAGAGACCCAGTACTTC.

The chain carries TRBV19 and TRBJ1-3; D not certain. Per the germline V gene, CDR1 is LNHDA and CDR2 is SQIVND (reference sequence). This CDR3 comprises 14 residues. Trimming removed 5 bases at V and 8 bases at J, with 16 bases between. This CDR3 reads CASSPGSPGDTIYF. The CDR3 DNA sequence: TGTGCCAGTAGTCCCGGCTCTCCGGGTGACACCATATATTTT.

The V call is TRBV18, the J call TRBJ1-6; TRBD1 matches at 7 bases. Trimming at V came to 3 bases and at J to 9 bases, leaving 8 bases not matched to a gene. The germline CDR1 and CDR2 sequences are KGHSH and LQKENI. The CDR3 totals 15 residues. The CDR3 DNA reads TGTGCCAGCTCACCGCATGGGCCAGGGGGTTCACCCCTCCACTTT. Residues: CASSPHGPGGSPLHF. Using reference TRBV18 and TRBJ1-6 for the parts outside the CDR3, the full variable domain is NAGVMQNPRHLVRRRGQEARLRCSPMKGHSHVYWYRQLPEEGLKFMVYLQKENIIDESGMPKERFSAEFPKEGPSILRIQQVVRGDSAAYFCASSPHGPGGSPLHFGNGTRLTVT.

Details on this clone: At the DNA level, this CDR3 is encoded by other sequences in the same sample as well. This chain connects TRBV20-1 to TRBJ2-5; no reliable D call. Germline CDR1 and CDR2: DFQATT and SNEGSKA (reference sequence). The CDR3 consists of 10 residues. The ends were cut back, 3 bases at V and 5 bases at J, with 4 bases in the middle. The CDR3 nucleotides read TGCAGTGCTAGGAGGGAGACCCAGTACTTC. As protein: CSARRETQYF.

This chain uses TRBV11-2 with TRBJ1-3; no clear D gene. The CDR3 extends over 16 amino acids. Germline V gene sequence: CDR1 SGHAT, CDR2 FQNNGV. Trimming left V 3 bases short and J 1 base short, with 13 bases between. CDR3 sequence: CASSFTAGGSGNTIYF. The DNA of the CDR3 is TGTGCCAGCAGCTTTACAGCTGGAGGATCTGGAAACACCATATATTTT.

The chain carries TRBV10-1 and TRBJ1-5, with D possibly TRBD1 on 6 matching bases. V was clipped by 6 bases and J by 7 bases, with 19 bases between them. Germline lookup yields CDR1 WNHNN and CDR2 SYGVQD (reference sequence). The CDR3 loop spans 15 amino acids. CDR3 residues: CASSSGHPGNQPQHF. In DNA form, the CDR3 reads TGCGCCAGCAGCTCGGGACACCCAGGTAACCAGCCCCAGCATTTT.

This rearrangement joins TRBV28 to TRBJ1-1; the match to TRBD1 covers 7 bases. With V trimmed by 5 bases and J by 5 bases, 11 bases remained unmatched. The CDR3 is 15 amino acids. Germline values: CDR1 MDHEN, CDR2 SYDVKM. This CDR3 reads CASSGSGTAMTEAFF. CDR3 coding DNA: TGTGCCAGCAGTGGGTCCGGGACAGCTATGACTGAAGCTTTCTTT.

CDR3 bases: TGCAGTGCTAGGCCCAGCGGGGTGGTGTATTTT. As protein: CSARPSGVVYF. The chain joins TRBV20-1 to TRBJ2-3, with 7 bases matching TRBD2. The CDR3 loop spans 11 amino acids. Trimming took 3 bases from V and 14 from J; bases not matched to a gene: 8. CDR1 is DFQATT, CDR2 SNEGSKA, per germline (reference sequence).

The V call is TRBV3-1 (or the pseudogene TRBV3-2), the J call TRBJ1-2, with TRBD1 matching over 11 bases. Germline V gene sequence: CDR1 LGHDT, CDR2 YNNKEL (reference sequence). With V trimmed by 1 base and J by 4 bases, 8 bases remained unmatched. The CDR3 is 17 residues long. CDR3 residues: CASSQVSAGTGGYGYTF. CDR3 nucleotide sequence: TGTGCCAGCAGCCAAGTTTCGGCCGGGACAGGGGGCTATGGCTACACCTTC.

The rearrangement uses TRBV5-6 and TRBJ2-5, with 15 bases that match TRBD2. This CDR3 contains 17 residues. Unmatched junction bases numbered 5, after V lost 0 bases and J lost 5 bases. CDR1 is SGHDT and CDR2 is YYEEEE in the germline V gene. Written as DNA, the CDR3 is TGTGCCAGCAGCTTGGGGGGACTAGCGGGAGGTTTTGAGACCCAGTACTTC. Translated: CASSLGGLAGGFETQYF.

V usage is TRBV6-5 and J usage is TRBJ1-5; D may be TRBD1 (6 bases). The V and J ends lost 7 bases and 2 bases respectively, with 12 bases between them. The V gene's germline CDR1 is MNHEY and CDR2 SVGAGI. The length of the CDR3 is 14 residues. CDR3 loop: CASNRAGGNQPQHF. The CDR3 region has the DNA TGTGCCAGCAACCGGGCAGGGGGCAATCAGCCCCAGCATTTT.

The V call is TRBV5-4, the J call TRBJ2-1, with D possibly being TRBD2 (6 bases). CDR3 length equals 16 residues. V was cut by 7 bases and J by 5 bases, with 22 bases left in between. Germline CDR1 is SGHNT and CDR2 is YYREEE (reference sequence). In DNA form, the CDR3 reads TGTGCCAGCGATTACTATCGGGCTAGCGCTAACAATGAGCAGTTCTTC. Translation: CASDYYRASANNEQFF.

CDR3: CASSKTGESYEQYF. CDR3 sequence (DNA): TGTGCCAGTAGTAAGACAGGGGAATCCTACGAGCAGTACTTC. This chain links TRBV19 with TRBJ2-7; 8 bases are shared with TRBD1. The CDR3 totals 14 residues. CDR1 and CDR2 (germline): LNHDA, SQIVND (reference sequence). With V trimmed by 4 bases and J by 1 base, 3 bases remained unmatched.

In the case of this clone: This sample includes further DNA sequences coding for the same CDR3. The chain combines TRBV5-1 with TRBJ2-5; 14 nucleotides match TRBD2. Germline loops: CDR1 SGHRS, CDR2 YFSETQ. V lost 4 bases and J lost 5; bases outside the gene matches: 4. The CDR3 sequence is 15 residues long. As DNA, the CDR3 is TGCGCCAGCAGCCCCGGGACTAGCGGGAGCGAGACCCAGTACTTC. This codes for CASSPGTSGSETQYF. Full variable domain (missing parts from reference TRBV5-1 and TRBJ2-5): KAGVTQTPRYLIKTRGQQVTLSCSPISGHRSVSWYQQTPGQGLQFLFEYFSETQRNKGNFPGRFSGRQFSNSRSEMNVSTLELGDSALYLCASSPGTSGSETQYFGPGTRLLVL.

The V and J genes are TRBV14 and TRBJ2-7; no reliable D call. The V end was cut by 2 bases, the J end by 0 bases, with 11 bases between. The germline V gene encodes CDR1 SGHDN and CDR2 FVKESK. The CDR3 is 15 amino acids. CDR3 residues: CASSQTLTVSYEQYF. CDR3 coding DNA: TGTGCCAGCAGCCAAACCTTGACGGTCTCCTACGAGCAGTACTTC.

The chain carries TRBV25-1 and TRBJ2-3; D may be TRBD1 (6 bases). CDR1 is MGHDK and CDR2 is SYGVNS in the germline V gene. V was trimmed by 11 bases and J by 9 bases, leaving 15 bases between them. The CDR3 has 11 amino acids. The CDR3 nucleotides are TGTGCCTGCCAGGGACAACTAACGCAGTATTTT. Its translation: CACQGQLTQYF.

The gene calls are TRBV11-1 and TRBJ1-2; TRBD1 matches at 7 bases. CDR1 is SGHAT, CDR2 FQDESV, per germline (reference sequence). The CDR3 consists of 14 residues. With V trimmed by 4 bases and J by 8 bases, 10 bases remained unmatched. Here the CDR3 reads CASSSTRTGQGYTF. The CDR3 nucleotides read TGTGCCAGCAGCTCCACTAGGACAGGTCAAGGCTACACCTTC.

The chain is built from TRBV2 and TRBJ2-7, with D possibly matching TRBD2 (5 bases). The V end was cut by 6 bases, the J end by 3 bases, with 9 bases between. In germline, CDR1 is SNHLY, CDR2 FYNNEI. The CDR3 is 12 amino acids. DNA for the CDR3: TGTGCCAGCAGAGACCGGGGCTACGAGCAGTACTTC. The encoded protein is CASRDRGYEQYF.